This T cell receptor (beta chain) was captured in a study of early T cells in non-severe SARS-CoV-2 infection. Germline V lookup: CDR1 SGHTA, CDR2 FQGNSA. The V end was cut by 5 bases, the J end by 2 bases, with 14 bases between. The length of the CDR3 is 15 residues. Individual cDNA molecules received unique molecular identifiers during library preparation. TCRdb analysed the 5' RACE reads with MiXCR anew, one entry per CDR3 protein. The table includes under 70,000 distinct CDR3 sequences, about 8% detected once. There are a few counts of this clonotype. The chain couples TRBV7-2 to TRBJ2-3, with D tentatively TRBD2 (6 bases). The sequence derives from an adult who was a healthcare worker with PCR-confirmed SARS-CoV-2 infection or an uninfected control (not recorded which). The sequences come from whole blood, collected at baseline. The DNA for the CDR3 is TGTGCCAGCAGCCGAAAAGCGGGCCTCACAGATACGCAGTATTTT. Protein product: CASSRKAGLTDTQYF.